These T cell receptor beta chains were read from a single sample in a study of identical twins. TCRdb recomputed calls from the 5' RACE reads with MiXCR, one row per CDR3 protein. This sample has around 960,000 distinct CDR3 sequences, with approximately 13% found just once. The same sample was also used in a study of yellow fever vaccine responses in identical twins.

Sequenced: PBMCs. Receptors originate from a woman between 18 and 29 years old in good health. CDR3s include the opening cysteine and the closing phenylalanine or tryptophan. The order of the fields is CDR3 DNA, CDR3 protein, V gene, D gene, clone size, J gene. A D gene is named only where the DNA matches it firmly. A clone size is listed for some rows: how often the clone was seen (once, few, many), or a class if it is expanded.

DNA: TGTGCCAGCAGTTTCACAGTCCGGGACGGCTCCTACGAGCAGTACTTC; CDR3: CASSFTVRDGSYEQYF; V: TRBV28; D: -; size: many; J: TRBJ2-7
DNA: TGCAGCGCCGAGGGGACTAGCGGGCGCGAGCAGTACTTC; CDR3: CSAEGTSGREQYF; V: TRBV29-1; D: TRBD2; size: -; J: TRBJ2-7
DNA: TGCAGTGCTATTTCTACGGGGGGCTACTCCTACAATGAGCAGTTCTTC; CDR3: CSAISTGGYSYNEQFF; V: TRBV20-1; D: -; size: few; J: TRBJ2-1
DNA: TGTGCCAGCAGCTTACCCCCGGCTAGCGGGGATGTCTTC; CDR3: CASSLPPASGDVF; V: TRBV7-9; D: TRBD2; size: many; J: TRBJ2-5
DNA: TGCAGTGCTAGTGGGACAGGACTAGCCAAAAACATTCAGTACTTC; CDR3: CSASGTGLAKNIQYF; V: TRBV20-1; D: TRBD1; size: -; J: TRBJ2-4
DNA: TGCAGTGCTCCGCGGACCGCCGGGGAGCTGTTTTTT; CDR3: CSAPRTAGELFF; V: TRBV20-1; D: -; size: few; J: TRBJ2-2
DNA: TGTGCCAGCAGTTACAGGGGAGCGGGCCGCACAGATACGCAGTATTTT; CDR3: CASSYRGAGRTDTQYF; V: TRBV6-5; D: -; size: once; J: TRBJ2-3
DNA: TGTGCCAGCAGTCGACAGGGGGCTCGCACTGAAGCTTTCTTT; CDR3: CASSRQGARTEAFF; V: TRBV25-1; D: TRBD1; size: few; J: TRBJ1-1
DNA: TGCAGCGTTGGGGAATTGGCGGATACGCAGTATTTT; CDR3: CSVGELADTQYF; V: TRBV29-1; D: -; size: -; J: TRBJ2-3
DNA: TGTGCCAGCAGTTTCCAGGCCGTCACTGAAGCTTTCTTT; CDR3: CASSFQAVTEAFF; V: TRBV12-3/TRBV12-4; D: -; size: -; J: TRBJ1-1
DNA: TGCGCCAGCAGCGCGGGACAGTACAATGAGCAGTTCTTC; CDR3: CASSAGQYNEQFF; V: TRBV5-1; D: -; size: many; J: TRBJ2-1
DNA: TGTGCCAGCAGCTGGGACAGAGCCAAAAACATTCAGTACTTC; CDR3: CASSWDRAKNIQYF; V: TRBV7-9; D: TRBD1; size: -; J: TRBJ2-4
DNA: TGTGCCAGCAGCCAAGGGAGCCCGGGGGAGCTGTTTTTT; CDR3: CASSQGSPGELFF; V: TRBV3-1; D: -; size: many; J: TRBJ2-2
DNA: TGTGCCAGCAGTTCCCGGACGCATAGCAATCAGCCCCAGCATTTT; CDR3: CASSSRTHSNQPQHF; V: TRBV28; D: -; size: -; J: TRBJ1-5
DNA: TGTGCCAGCAGTTCCCCTAGCGGGGGAGGTATAGAGACCCAGTACTTC; CDR3: CASSSPSGGGIETQYF; V: TRBV12-3/TRBV12-4; D: TRBD2; size: -; J: TRBJ2-5
DNA: TGCAGTGCTAGAGCAACACAGGGGCGATCCGGCGGCGATGAGCAGTTCTTC; CDR3: CSARATQGRSGGDEQFF; V: TRBV20-1; D: TRBD1; size: few; J: TRBJ2-1
DNA: TGCGCCAGCAGCTTGTCAGGGACATGGGTAGTCCAAGAGACCCAGTACTTC; CDR3: CASSLSGTWVVQETQYF; V: TRBV5-1; D: -; size: -; J: TRBJ2-5
DNA: TGTGCCAGCAGCCAATCTAGCGGGAGAAGTTGGGGGCAGTTCTTC; CDR3: CASSQSSGRSWGQFF; V: TRBV3-1; D: TRBD2; size: -; J: TRBJ2-1
DNA: TGTGCCAGTAGTATAGTCGCCGGAACAGAGACCCAGTACTTC; CDR3: CASSIVAGTETQYF; V: TRBV19; D: -; size: -; J: TRBJ2-5
DNA: TGCAGTGGGAGCAGAGCGGGTGAGCAGTTCTTC; CDR3: CSGSRAGEQFF; V: TRBV20-1; D: -; size: -; J: TRBJ2-1
DNA: TGCGCCAGCAGCTTGGATGGGGGGGCGAACACCGGGGAGCTGTTTTTT; CDR3: CASSLDGGANTGELFF; V: TRBV5-1; D: TRBD2; size: many; J: TRBJ2-2
DNA: TGTGCCAGCAGCTTACACAGGGCCCCTACCTCCAATGAGCAGTTCTTC; CDR3: CASSLHRAPTSNEQFF; V: TRBV7-8; D: -; size: few; J: TRBJ2-1
DNA: TGCAGTGCTAGATGGACACAAGAGACCCAGTACTTC; CDR3: CSARWTQETQYF; V: TRBV20-1; D: -; size: few; J: TRBJ2-5
DNA: TGTGCCAGCAGCGGGCAGGGGAACTCCTACAATGAGCAGTTCTTC; CDR3: CASSGQGNSYNEQFF; V: TRBV7-2; D: -; size: few; J: TRBJ2-1
DNA: TGCAGTGCTAGAGATCCACAGGGCTCAGATACGCAGTATTTT; CDR3: CSARDPQGSDTQYF; V: TRBV20-1; D: -; size: few; J: TRBJ2-3
DNA: TGTGCCAGCAGACCTACGGGACAGGGATGGAACATTCAGTACTTC; CDR3: CASRPTGQGWNIQYF; V: TRBV28; D: TRBD1; size: -; J: TRBJ2-4
DNA: TGTGCCAGCAGCTTATTTGTACGGCAGGGAGGGGACACTGAAGCTTTCTTT; CDR3: CASSLFVRQGGDTEAFF; V: TRBV7-8; D: -; size: -; J: TRBJ1-1
DNA: TGTGCCAGCAGCTTGGCAGGCCTACGAACGACCCAGCATTTT; CDR3: CASSLAGLRTTQHF; V: TRBV5-8; D: -; size: -; J: TRBJ1-5
DNA: TGTGCCAGCAGTTTGTGGGAGGGCACTGAAGCTTTCTTT; CDR3: CASSLWEGTEAFF; V: TRBV12-3/TRBV12-4; D: -; size: few; J: TRBJ1-1
DNA: TGCGCCAGCAGCCAAGATTGGTGGGGGGGGTCAGATACGCAGTATTTT; CDR3: CASSQDWWGGSDTQYF; V: TRBV4-1; D: TRBD2; size: -; J: TRBJ2-3
DNA: TGTGCCACCAGTGACCGAGGGTTGGCTGAGCAGTTCTTC; CDR3: CATSDRGLAEQFF; V: TRBV24-1; D: -; size: -; J: TRBJ2-1
DNA: TGTGCCAGCAGTTTGAAATGGGGCACAGATACGCAGTATTTT; CDR3: CASSLKWGTDTQYF; V: TRBV27; D: -; size: -; J: TRBJ2-3
DNA: TGTGCCAGTAGTGGACAGACCTACTCTGGGGCCAACGTCCTGACTTTC; CDR3: CASSGQTYSGANVLTF; V: TRBV19; D: -; size: -; J: TRBJ2-6
DNA: TGCAGTGCTATAGAAAGTACAGATACGCAGTATTTT; CDR3: CSAIESTDTQYF; V: TRBV20-1; D: -; size: -; J: TRBJ2-3
DNA: TGTGCCAGCACCATGGGGCTAGCGGGAGGCAATGAGCAGTTCTTC; CDR3: CASTMGLAGGNEQFF; V: TRBV12-3/TRBV12-4; D: TRBD2; size: many; J: TRBJ2-1
DNA: TGCGCCAGCAGCCCCGGGGACAGAGACTATGGCTACACCTTC; CDR3: CASSPGDRDYGYTF; V: TRBV5-1; D: TRBD1; size: few; J: TRBJ1-2
DNA: TGTGCCAGCAGCCCCCCCGTGGGGGGGACGAACACTGAAGCTTTCTTT; CDR3: CASSPPVGGTNTEAFF; V: TRBV4-2; D: -; size: -; J: TRBJ1-1
DNA: TGTGCCAGCAGTTTAATAGCGGGGGTGATAGATACGCAGTATTTT; CDR3: CASSLIAGVIDTQYF; V: TRBV12-3/TRBV12-4; D: TRBD2; size: few; J: TRBJ2-3
DNA: TGTGCCAGCAGTGAAGATTGGGCCGGGTCTGGGGCCAACGTCCTGACTTTC; CDR3: CASSEDWAGSGANVLTF; V: TRBV2; D: -; size: -; J: TRBJ2-6
DNA: TGTGCCAGCAGCTTTGGGACGGGCGTACAGTACTTC; CDR3: CASSFGTGVQYF; V: TRBV7-2; D: -; size: few; J: TRBJ2-7
DNA: TGTGCCAGCAGCTTAGGCTACAGTCAAATCACAGATACGCAGTATTTT; CDR3: CASSLGYSQITDTQYF; V: TRBV7-2; D: -; size: -; J: TRBJ2-3
DNA: TGTGCCACCAGTGATTCTGCGGCAGGGAGAAATCAGCCCCAGCATTTT; CDR3: CATSDSAAGRNQPQHF; V: TRBV24-1; D: -; size: many; J: TRBJ1-5
DNA: TGCAGTGCTAGAGATCGTAGCGGGGGGGCCCTCGATACGCAGTATTTT; CDR3: CSARDRSGGALDTQYF; V: TRBV20-1; D: TRBD2; size: few; J: TRBJ2-3
DNA: TGCAGTGCTAGGAGGACTAGCGGGGGTTCCTACAATGAGCAGTTCTTC; CDR3: CSARRTSGGSYNEQFF; V: TRBV20-1; D: TRBD2; size: few; J: TRBJ2-1
DNA: TGTGCCAGCAGTTTATTGGTTAGGGCCCAGAATGAGCAGTTCTTC; CDR3: CASSLLVRAQNEQFF; V: TRBV28; D: -; size: many; J: TRBJ2-1
DNA: TGTGCCAGCTCTACATATGCCCGGGGCGAGCAGTACTTC; CDR3: CASSTYARGEQYF; V: TRBV18; D: -; size: -; J: TRBJ2-7
DNA: TGTGCCAGCAGTTCGGGACAGGGGAATTACGAAAAACTGTTTTTT; CDR3: CASSSGQGNYEKLFF; V: TRBV6-5; D: TRBD1; size: -; J: TRBJ1-4
DNA: TGTGCCAGCAGTTTATTTGCTAAGACAGGCTATGGCTACACCTTC; CDR3: CASSLFAKTGYGYTF; V: TRBV28; D: -; size: few; J: TRBJ1-2
DNA: TGTGCCAGCAGCTTAGAGGCGGGGGACTTCTACAATGAGCAGTTCTTC; CDR3: CASSLEAGDFYNEQFF; V: TRBV7-2; D: TRBD2; size: -; J: TRBJ2-1
DNA: TGTGCCAGCAGTTTTCCCCGGGGGGGCTTAGATGAGCAGTTCTTC; CDR3: CASSFPRGGLDEQFF; V: TRBV12-3/TRBV12-4; D: TRBD2; size: many; J: TRBJ2-1
DNA: TGTGCCAGCAGCCCCGGACTAGCGGGCATCTGGGATACGCAGTATTTT; CDR3: CASSPGLAGIWDTQYF; V: TRBV7-6; D: TRBD2; size: -; J: TRBJ2-3
DNA: TGTGCCAGCAGCTTAGGCGTGACAGGGGGCGCAGATACGCAGTATTTT; CDR3: CASSLGVTGGADTQYF; V: TRBV13; D: TRBD1; size: few; J: TRBJ2-3